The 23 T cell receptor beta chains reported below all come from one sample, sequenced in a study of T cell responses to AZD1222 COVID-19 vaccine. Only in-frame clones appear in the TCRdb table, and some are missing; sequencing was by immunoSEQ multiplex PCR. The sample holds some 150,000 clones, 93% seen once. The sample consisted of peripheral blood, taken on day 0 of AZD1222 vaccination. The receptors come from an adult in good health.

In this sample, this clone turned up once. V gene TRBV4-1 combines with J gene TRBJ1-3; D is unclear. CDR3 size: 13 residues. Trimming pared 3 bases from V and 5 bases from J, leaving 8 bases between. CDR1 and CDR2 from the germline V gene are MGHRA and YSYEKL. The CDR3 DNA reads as TGCGCCAGCAGCCAGGAAGGTAGAAACACCATATATTTT. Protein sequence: CASSQEGRNTIYF.

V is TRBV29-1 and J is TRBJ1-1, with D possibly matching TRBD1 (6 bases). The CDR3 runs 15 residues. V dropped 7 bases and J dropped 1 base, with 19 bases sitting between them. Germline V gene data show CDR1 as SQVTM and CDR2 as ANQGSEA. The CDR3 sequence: CSAGEGRGRNTEAFF. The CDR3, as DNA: TGCAGCGCAGGGGAGGGGCGCGGGAGGAACACTGAAGCTTTCTTT.

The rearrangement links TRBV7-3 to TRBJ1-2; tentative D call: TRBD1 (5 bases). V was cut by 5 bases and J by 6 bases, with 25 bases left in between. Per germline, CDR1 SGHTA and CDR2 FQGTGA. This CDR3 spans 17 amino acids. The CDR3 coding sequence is TGTGCCAGCAGCGGGCCCCCCGGGACGCAGCTTTTTGATGGCTACACCTTC. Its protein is CASSGPPGTQLFDGYTF.

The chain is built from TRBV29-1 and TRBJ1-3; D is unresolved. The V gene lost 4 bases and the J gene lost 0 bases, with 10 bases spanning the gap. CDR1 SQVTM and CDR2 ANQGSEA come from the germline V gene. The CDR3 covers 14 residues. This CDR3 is CSVGSGISGNTIYF. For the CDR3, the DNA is TGCAGCGTTGGTTCCGGGATCTCTGGAAACACCATATATTTT. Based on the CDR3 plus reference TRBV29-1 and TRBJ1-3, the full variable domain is SAVISQKPSRDICQRGTSLTIQCQVDSQVTMMFWYRQQPGQSLTLIATANQGSEATYESGFVIDKFPISRPNLTFSTLTVSNMSPEDSSIYLCSVGSGISGNTIYFGEGSWLTVV.

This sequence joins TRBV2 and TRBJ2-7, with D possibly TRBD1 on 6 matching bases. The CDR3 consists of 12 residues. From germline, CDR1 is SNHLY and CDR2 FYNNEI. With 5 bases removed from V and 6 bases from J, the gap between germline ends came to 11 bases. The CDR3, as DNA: TGTGCCAGCAGTACAGGGTACGTCGAGCAGTACTTC. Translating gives CASSTGYVEQYF. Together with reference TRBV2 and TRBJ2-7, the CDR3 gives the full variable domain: EPEVTQTPSHQVTQMGQEVILRCVPISNHLYFYWYRQILGQKVEFLVSFYNNEISEKSEIFDDQFSVERPDGSNFTLKIRSTKLEDSAMYFCASSTGYVEQYFGPGTRLTVT.

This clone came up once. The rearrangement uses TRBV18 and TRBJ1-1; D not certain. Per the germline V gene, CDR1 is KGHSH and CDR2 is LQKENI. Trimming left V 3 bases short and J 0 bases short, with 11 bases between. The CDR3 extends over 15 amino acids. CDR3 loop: CASSPRALLNTEAFF. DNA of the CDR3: TGTGCCAGCTCACCCCGGGCACTTTTGAACACTGAAGCTTTCTTT. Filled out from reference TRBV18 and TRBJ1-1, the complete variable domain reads NAGVMQNPRHLVRRRGQEARLRCSPMKGHSHVYWYRQLPEEGLKFMVYLQKENIIDESGMPKERFSAEFPKEGPSILRIQQVVRGDSAAYFCASSPRALLNTEAFFGQGTRLTVV.

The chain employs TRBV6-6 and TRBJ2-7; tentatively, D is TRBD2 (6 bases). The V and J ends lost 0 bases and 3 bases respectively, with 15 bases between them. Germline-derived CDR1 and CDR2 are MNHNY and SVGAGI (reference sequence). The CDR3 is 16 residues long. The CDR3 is CASSYSFPPGVYEQYF. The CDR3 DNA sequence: TGTGCCAGCAGTTACTCGTTTCCACCGGGGGTCTACGAGCAGTACTTC.

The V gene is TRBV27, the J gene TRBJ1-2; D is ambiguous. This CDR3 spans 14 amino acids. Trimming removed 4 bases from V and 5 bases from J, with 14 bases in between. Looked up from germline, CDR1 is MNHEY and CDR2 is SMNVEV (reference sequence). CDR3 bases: TGTGCCAGCAGTTCCCCCGCGACGTCATATGGCTACACCTTC. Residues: CASSSPATSYGYTF.

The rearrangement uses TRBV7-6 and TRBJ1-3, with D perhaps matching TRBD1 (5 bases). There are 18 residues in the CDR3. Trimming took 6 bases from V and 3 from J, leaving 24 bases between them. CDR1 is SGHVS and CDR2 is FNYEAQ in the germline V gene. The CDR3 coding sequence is TGTGCCAGCAGTCACACGAGCCCCCGAGGGGCTGGTGGAAACACCATATATTTT. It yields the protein CASSHTSPRGAGGNTIYF.

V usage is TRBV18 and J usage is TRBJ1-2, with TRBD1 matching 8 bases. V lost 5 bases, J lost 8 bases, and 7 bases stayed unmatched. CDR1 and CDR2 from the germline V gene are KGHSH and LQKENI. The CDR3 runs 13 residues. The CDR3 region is CASSIRTGNGYTF. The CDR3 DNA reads TGTGCCAGCTCAATACGGACAGGGAACGGCTACACCTTC.

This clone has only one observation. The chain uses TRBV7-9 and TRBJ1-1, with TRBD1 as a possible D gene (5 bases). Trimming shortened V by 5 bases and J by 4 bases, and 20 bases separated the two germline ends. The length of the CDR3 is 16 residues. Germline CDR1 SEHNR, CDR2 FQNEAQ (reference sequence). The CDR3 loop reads CASSPGTLMGTTEAFF. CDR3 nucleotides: TGTGCCAGCAGCCCAGGGACCCTGATGGGGACCACTGAAGCTTTCTTT.

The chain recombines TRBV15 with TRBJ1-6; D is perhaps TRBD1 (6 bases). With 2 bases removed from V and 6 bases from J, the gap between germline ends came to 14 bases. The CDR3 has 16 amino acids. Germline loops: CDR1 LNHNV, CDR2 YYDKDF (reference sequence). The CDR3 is CATSRNRDTSNSPLHF. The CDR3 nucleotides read TGTGCCACCAGCAGAAACCGGGACACTAGTAATTCACCCCTCCACTTT.

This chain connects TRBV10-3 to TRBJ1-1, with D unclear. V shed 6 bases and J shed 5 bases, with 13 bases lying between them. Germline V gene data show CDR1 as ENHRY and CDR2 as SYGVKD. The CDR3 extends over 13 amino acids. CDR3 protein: CAISAREWTEAFF. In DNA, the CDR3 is TGTGCCATCAGCGCGCGGGAGTGGACTGAAGCTTTCTTT.

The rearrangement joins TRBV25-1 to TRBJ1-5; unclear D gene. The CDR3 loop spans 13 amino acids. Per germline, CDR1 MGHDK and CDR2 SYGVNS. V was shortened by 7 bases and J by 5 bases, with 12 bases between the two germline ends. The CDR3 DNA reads TGTGCCAGCAAAGTAGTCTGGTATCAGCCCCAGCATTTT. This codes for CASKVVWYQPQHF.

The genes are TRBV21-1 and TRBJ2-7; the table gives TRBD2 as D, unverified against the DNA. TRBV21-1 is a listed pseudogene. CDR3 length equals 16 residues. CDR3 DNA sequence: TGTGCCAGCAGCCCTCTTCGGGGTCCGTGGCCCTACGAGCAGTACTTC. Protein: CASSPLRGPWPYEQYF.

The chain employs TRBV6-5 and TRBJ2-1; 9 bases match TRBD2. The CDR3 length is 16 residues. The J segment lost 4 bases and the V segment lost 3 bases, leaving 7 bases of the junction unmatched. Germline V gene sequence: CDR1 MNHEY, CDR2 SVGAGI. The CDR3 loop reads CASSYAGAGGYNEQFF. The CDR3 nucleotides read TGTGCCAGCAGTTATGCCGGAGCGGGGGGTTACAATGAGCAGTTCTTC.

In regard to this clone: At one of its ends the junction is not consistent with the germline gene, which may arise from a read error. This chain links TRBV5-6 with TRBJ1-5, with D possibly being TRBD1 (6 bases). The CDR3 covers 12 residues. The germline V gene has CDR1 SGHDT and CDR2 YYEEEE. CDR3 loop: CAGSWGRQPQHF. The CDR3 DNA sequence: TGTGCCGGCAGCTGGGGGCGTCAGCCCCAGCATTTT.

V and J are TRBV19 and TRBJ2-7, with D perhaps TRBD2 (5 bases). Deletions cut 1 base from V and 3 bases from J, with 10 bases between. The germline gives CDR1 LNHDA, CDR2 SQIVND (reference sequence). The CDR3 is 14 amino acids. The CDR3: CASSIGSGDYEQYF. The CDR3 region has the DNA TGTGCCAGTAGTATAGGCTCCGGGGACTACGAGCAGTACTTC.

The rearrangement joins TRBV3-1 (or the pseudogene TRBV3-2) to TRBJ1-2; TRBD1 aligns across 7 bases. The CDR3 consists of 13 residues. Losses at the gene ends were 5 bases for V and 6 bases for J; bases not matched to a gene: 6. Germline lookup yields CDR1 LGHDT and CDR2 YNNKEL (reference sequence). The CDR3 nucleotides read TGTGCCAGCAGCTACAGGGGAATAGATGGCTACACCTTC. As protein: CASSYRGIDGYTF.

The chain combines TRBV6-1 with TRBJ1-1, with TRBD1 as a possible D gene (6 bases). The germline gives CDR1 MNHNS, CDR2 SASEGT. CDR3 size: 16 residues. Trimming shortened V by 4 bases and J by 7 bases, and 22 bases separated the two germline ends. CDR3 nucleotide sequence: TGTGCCAGCAGTGGCCGGACAGCCGAAAATGGAGGTGAAGCTTTCTTT. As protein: CASSGRTAENGGEAFF.

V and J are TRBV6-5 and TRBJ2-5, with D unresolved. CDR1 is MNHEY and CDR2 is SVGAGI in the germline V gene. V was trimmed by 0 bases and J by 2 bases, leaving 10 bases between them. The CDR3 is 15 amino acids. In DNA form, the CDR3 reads TGTGCCAGCAGTTACTCGCGATACGGGCAAGAGACCCAGTACTTC. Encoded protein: CASSYSRYGQETQYF.

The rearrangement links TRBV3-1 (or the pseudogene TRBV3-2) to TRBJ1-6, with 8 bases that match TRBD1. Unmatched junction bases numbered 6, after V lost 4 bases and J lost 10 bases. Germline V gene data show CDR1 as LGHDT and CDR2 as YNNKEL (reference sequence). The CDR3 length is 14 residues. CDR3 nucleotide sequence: TGTGCCAGCAGCCTGGGACAGGCGGGCTCACCCCTCCACTTT. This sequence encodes CASSLGQAGSPLHF.

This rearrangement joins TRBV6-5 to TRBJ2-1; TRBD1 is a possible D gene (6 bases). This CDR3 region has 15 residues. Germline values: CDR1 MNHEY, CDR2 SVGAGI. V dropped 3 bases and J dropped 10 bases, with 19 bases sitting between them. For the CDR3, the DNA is TGTGCCAGCAGTTATACAGGCCAGGGGCATGGGGAGCAGTTCTTC. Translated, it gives CASSYTGQGHGEQFF.